What follows are 25 T cell receptor beta chains derived from one specimen sequenced in a study of T cell responses to AZD1222 COVID-19 vaccine. TCRdb keeps only in-frame clones here, not all; method: immunoSEQ multiplex PCR. The table records about 97,000 clones, more than 70% of them present only once. The specimen was peripheral blood, collected on day 0 of AZD1222 vaccination. The receptors stem from an adult in good health.

This chain uses TRBV28 with TRBJ1-1; D remains ambiguous. The CDR3 is 11 residues long. Trimming cost V 9 bases and J 8 bases, with 13 bases left between them. Germline V gene sequence: CDR1 MDHEN, CDR2 SYDVKM. This CDR3 reads CASVRLLEAFF. Written as DNA, the CDR3 is TGTGCCAGTGTTCGGCTCCTCGAAGCTTTCTTT.

This sequence joins TRBV7-2 and TRBJ1-4; 10 bases are shared with TRBD1. Germline V gene sequence: CDR1 SGHTA, CDR2 FQGNSA. CDR3 length: 15 residues. After removal of 10 bases from V and 3 bases from J, the junction contained 8 bases not matched to a gene. The CDR3 spells CATRQGAYANEKLFF. The CDR3 DNA is TGTGCCACCCGACAGGGGGCGTACGCTAATGAAAAACTGTTTTTT.

This clone has only a few counts. The genes are TRBV19 and TRBJ1-5; TRBD1 matches at 9 bases. Germline V lookup: CDR1 LNHDA, CDR2 SQIVND (reference sequence). The junction had 7 bases not matched to a gene; V was cut back by 6 bases and J by 7 bases. CDR3 length: 14 amino acids. CDR3 amino acids: CASRGDRVGQPQHF. CDR3 DNA: TGTGCCAGTAGGGGGGACAGGGTAGGACAGCCCCAGCATTTT. Based on the CDR3 plus reference TRBV19 and TRBJ1-5, the full variable domain is DGGITQSPKYLFRKEGQNVTLSCEQNLNHDAMYWYRQDPGQGLRLIYYSQIVNDFQKGDIAEGYSVSREKKESFPLTVTSAQKNPTAFYLCASRGDRVGQPQHFGDGTRLSIL.

The rearrangement links TRBV12-3 or TRBV12-4 to TRBJ1-2, with 7 bases aligning to TRBD1. The CDR3 loop spans 12 amino acids. The ends lost 6 bases at V and 7 bases at J; junction bases unmatched: 5. The CDR3 here is CASSQGGTGYTF. CDR3 nucleotide sequence: TGTGCCAGCAGCCAGGGGGGGACTGGCTACACCTTC.

V and J are TRBV5-6 and TRBJ1-5; no reliable D call. Germline V CDR1 and CDR2: SGHDT, YYEEEE. There are 15 residues in the CDR3. The V end lost 3 bases, the J end lost 5 bases, and 15 bases lay between the germline ends. CDR3 residues: CASSSWGERDQPQHF. CDR3 nucleotides: TGTGCCAGCAGCTCTTGGGGAGAAAGGGATCAGCCCCAGCATTTT.

CDR3: CASSVGRLNTEAFF. The CDR3 coding sequence is TGTGCCAGCAGCGTAGGGCGGTTGAACACTGAAGCTTTCTTT. The rearrangement links TRBV9 to TRBJ1-1; D is unclear. This CDR3 contains 14 residues. The germline V and J ends were trimmed by 0 bases and 0 bases, with 6 bases remaining between them. Per germline, CDR1 SGDLS and CDR2 YYNGEE.

This clone was counted a few times. The chain joins TRBV6-1 to TRBJ1-6; D possibly corresponds to TRBD1 (6 bases). The V gene lost 2 bases and the J gene lost 8 bases, with 13 bases spanning the gap. The germline V gene encodes CDR1 MNHNS and CDR2 SASEGT. The CDR3 runs 15 residues. The CDR3: CASSELGARDSPLHF. The CDR3 DNA reads as TGTGCCAGCAGTGAACTGGGGGCGCGGGATTCACCCCTCCACTTT.

The V gene is TRBV7-9, the J gene TRBJ1-6, with 7 bases identical to TRBD1. CDR1 and CDR2 from the germline V gene are SEHNR and FQNEAQ (reference sequence). Trimming cost V 3 bases and J 5 bases; bases outside gene matches: 4. The CDR3 loop spans 15 amino acids. The CDR3 is CASSFWGTDNSPLHF. The CDR3 bases are TGTGCCAGCAGCTTTTGGGGGACAGATAATTCACCCCTCCACTTT.

The V gene is TRBV3-1 (or the pseudogene TRBV3-2), the J gene TRBJ2-1; 12 nucleotides align to TRBD2. V dropped 4 bases and J dropped 4; count of bases not matched to a gene: 8. This CDR3 contains 17 residues. Germline V CDR1 and CDR2: LGHDT, YNNKEL (reference sequence). In nucleotides, the CDR3 is TGTGCCAGCAGCCGCACTAGCGGGGGGCTTAAGTACAATGAGCAGTTCTTC. Translating gives CASSRTSGGLKYNEQFF.

The chain employs TRBV30 and TRBJ2-1; no clear D gene. The V gene lost 1 base and the J gene lost 10 bases, with 8 bases spanning the gap. CDR3 size: 11 residues. Per the germline V gene, CDR1 is GTSNPN and CDR2 is SVGIG (reference sequence). The CDR3 DNA follows: TGTGCCTGGAGTGCAGCGAGCGAGCAGTTCTTC. Translated: CAWSAASEQFF.

The rearrangement uses TRBV6-2 or TRBV6-3 and TRBJ2-1; 12 nucleotides line up with TRBD2. V was clipped by 5 bases and J by 8 bases; unmatched bases: 7. The germline V gene encodes CDR1 MNHEY and CDR2 SVGEGT. CDR3 length: 15 amino acids. CDR3 nucleotides: TGTGCCAGCAGTCTTGGACTAGCGGGGTCGGATGAGCAGTTCTTC. Protein product: CASSLGLAGSDEQFF.

The chain combines TRBV5-1 with TRBJ1-2; TRBD1 matches at 7 bases. Germline V gene sequence: CDR1 SGHRS, CDR2 YFSETQ. The CDR3 is 15 amino acids. V was clipped by 0 bases and J by 0 bases; unmatched bases: 2. CDR3 amino acids: CASSLGGTANYGYTF. CDR3 coding DNA: TGCGCCAGCAGCTTGGGCGGGACAGCTAACTATGGCTACACCTTC.

The chain employs TRBV18 and TRBJ2-1, with 12 bases aligning to TRBD2. From germline, CDR1 is KGHSH and CDR2 LQKENI. Trimming cost V 3 bases and J 6 bases; bases outside gene matches: 6. The CDR3 is made up of 16 amino acids. The DNA for the CDR3 is TGTGCCAGCTCACCCCCAGGACTAGCGGGGACCAATGAGCAGTTCTTC. It codes for CASSPPGLAGTNEQFF.

The genes are TRBV12-3 or TRBV12-4 and TRBJ1-2, with D possibly TRBD1 on 6 matching bases. This CDR3 has 13 amino acids. Trimming removed 1 base from V and 8 bases from J, with 11 bases in between. The DNA for the CDR3 is TGTGCCAGCAGTTTAGGGACAGCCTCCGGCTACACCTTC. Protein: CASSLGTASGYTF.

The genes are TRBV18 and TRBJ1-2, with TRBD1 identical over 8 bases. CDR3 length: 16 residues. Looked up from germline, CDR1 is KGHSH and CDR2 is LQKENI. Unmatched junction bases numbered 8, after V lost 3 bases and J lost 2 bases. This CDR3 is CASSPVDGQGNYGYTF. The CDR3 DNA is TGTGCCAGCTCACCGGTCGACGGACAGGGAAACTATGGCTACACCTTC.

The chain is built from TRBV7-2 and TRBJ1-3; D is perhaps TRBD1 (5 bases). Trimming cost V 5 bases and J 4 bases, with 15 bases left between them. The germline V gene encodes CDR1 SGHTA and CDR2 FQGNSA. This CDR3 is 15 amino acids long. The CDR3 DNA follows: TGTGCCAGCAGCCCACCAGGGCCTTGGGGAAACACCATATATTTT. Its translation: CASSPPGPWGNTIYF.

The gene calls are TRBV4-3 and TRBJ1-2, with a possible D match to TRBD1 (6 bases). With 4 bases removed from V and 2 bases from J, the gap between germline ends came to 11 bases. Per the germline V gene, CDR1 is LGHNA and CDR2 is YSLEER. The CDR3 sequence is 14 residues long. The CDR3 here is CASSREDSNYGYTF. The CDR3 DNA reads as TGCGCCAGCAGCCGCGAGGACAGCAACTATGGCTACACCTTC.

The chain combines TRBV27 with TRBJ2-1; possible D gene TRBD2, 5 bases. The CDR3 spans 14 residues. The germline CDR1 and CDR2 sequences are MNHEY and SMNVEV (reference sequence). The V end lost 5 bases, the J end lost 1 base, and 9 bases lay between the germline ends. CDR3 loop: CASSTGESYNEQFF. The CDR3, as DNA: TGTGCCAGCAGTACTGGGGAGTCCTACAATGAGCAGTTCTTC.

The V and J genes are TRBV14 and TRBJ2-1, with D perhaps matching TRBD1 (6 bases). CDR1 is SGHDN and CDR2 is FVKESK in the germline V gene. Trimming left V 4 bases short and J 6 bases short, with 19 bases between. The CDR3 has 16 amino acids. The CDR3, as DNA: TGTGCCAGCAGCCCCCAGACCTGGACAGTTACCAATGAGCAGTTCTTC. As protein: CASSPQTWTVTNEQFF.

CDR3 in amino acids: CASSLGIPPGGNTIYF. Here the CDR3 DNA reads TGCGCCAGCAGCTTGGGAATCCCTCCGGGGGGAAACACCATATATTTT. V and J are TRBV5-1 and TRBJ1-3; no firm D call. The CDR3 has 16 amino acids. Trimming pared 0 bases from V and 4 bases from J, leaving 14 bases between. Germline CDR1 is SGHRS and CDR2 is YFSETQ.

The V call is TRBV3-1 (or the pseudogene TRBV3-2), the J call TRBJ1-5; 10 nucleotides align to TRBD1. Looked up from germline, CDR1 is LGHDT and CDR2 is YNNKEL (reference sequence). CDR3 length: 15 amino acids. J lost 9 bases, V lost 0 bases, and 5 bases had no gene match. The CDR3 sequence: CASSQDLTGGRPQHF. CDR3 coding DNA: TGTGCCAGCAGCCAAGATCTGACAGGGGGCCGGCCCCAGCATTTT.

The gene calls are TRBV28 and TRBJ1-3; maybe TRBD1 (5 bases). This CDR3 has 12 amino acids. Germline-derived CDR1 and CDR2 are MDHEN and SYDVKM. V was clipped by 9 bases and J by 7 bases, with 13 bases between them. The chain's CDR3 is CASARGSNTIYF. For the CDR3, the DNA is TGTGCCAGTGCGAGGGGATCGAACACCATATATTTT.

The gene calls are TRBV6-1 and TRBJ1-3, with D unclear. Trimming pared 0 bases from V and 0 bases from J, leaving 6 bases between. From germline, CDR1 is MNHNS and CDR2 SASEGT. This CDR3 comprises 15 residues. DNA of the CDR3: TGTGCCAGCAGTGAAGCAAGACACTCTGGAAACACCATATATTTT. Its protein product is CASSEARHSGNTIYF.

V gene TRBV29-1 combines with J gene TRBJ2-2; no firm D call. Germline V gives CDR1 SQVTM, CDR2 ANQGSEA. This CDR3 spans 14 amino acids. Trimming stripped 1 base from V and 1 base from J, with 7 bases between. In nucleotides, the CDR3 is TGCAGCGTTGAAGGTGCGCAGAACACCGGGGAGCTGTTTTTT. Translated: CSVEGAQNTGELFF.

V gene TRBV30 combines with J gene TRBJ2-4, with D perhaps given as TRBD1 or TRBD2 (5 bases each). With 2 bases removed from V and 6 bases from J, the gap between germline ends came to 11 bases. Germline V gene sequence: CDR1 GTSNPN, CDR2 SVGIG (reference sequence). CDR3 length: 13 amino acids. CDR3 loop: CAWSPGALNIQYF. For the CDR3, the DNA is TGTGCCTGGAGTCCCGGGGCCCTAAACATTCAGTACTTC. Variable domain in full (rest from reference TRBV30 and TRBJ2-4): SQTIHQWPATLVQPVGSPLSLECTVEGTSNPNLYWYRQAAGRGLQLLFYSVGIGQISSEVPQNLSASRPQDRQFILSSKKLLLSDSGFYLCAWSPGALNIQYFGAGTRLSVL.